This T cell receptor beta chain was documented in a study of OX40 agonist ivuxolimab in advanced cancers. The wider study: Prior checkpoint blockade (anti-PD-1, anti-PD-L1 or anti-CTLA-4) was permitted; approximately 40% had it.

Only one count was recorded for this clone. Antigen unknown. Data came from immunoSEQ multiplex PCR; TCRdb stores just in-frame clones and leaves some out. The sample gives some 59,000 clones, about nine tenths of which show up once; less than 5.5% is in the top ten. Findings and limits, study-wide: Patients who responded partially at 0.1-3.0 mg/kg showed clonal expansion ranking among the lowest.

The CDR3 runs 15 residues. Between the trimmed V and J ends, which lost 7 bases and 0 bases, there was a span of 15 bases. Germline CDR1 is MNHNY and CDR2 is SVGAGI (reference sequence). This sequence joins TRBV6-6 and TRBJ2-5; D is ambiguous. The sequence was obtained from an adult with an advanced solid tumor such as melanoma, head and neck, liver or kidney cancer. Sample: CD4+ or CD8+ T cells sorted from blood, taken in a trial of the OX40 agonist ivuxolimab. CDR3 in amino acids: CASNPHRSYQETQYF. The CDR3 DNA reads TGTGCCAGCAACCCTCACCGATCGTACCAAGAGACCCAGTACTTC.